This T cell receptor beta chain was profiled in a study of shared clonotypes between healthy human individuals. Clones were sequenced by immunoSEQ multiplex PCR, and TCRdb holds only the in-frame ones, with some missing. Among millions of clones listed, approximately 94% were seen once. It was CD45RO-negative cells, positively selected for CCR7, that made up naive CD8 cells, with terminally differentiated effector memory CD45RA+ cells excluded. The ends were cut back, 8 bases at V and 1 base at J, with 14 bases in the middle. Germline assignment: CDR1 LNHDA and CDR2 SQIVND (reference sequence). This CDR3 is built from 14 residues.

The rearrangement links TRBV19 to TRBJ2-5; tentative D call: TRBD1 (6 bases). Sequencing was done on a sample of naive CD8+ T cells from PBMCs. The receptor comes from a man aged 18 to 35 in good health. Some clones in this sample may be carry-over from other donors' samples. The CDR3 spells CASSPDSIQETQYF. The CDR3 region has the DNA TGTGCCAGTTCCCCGGACAGTATCCAAGAGACCCAGTACTTC.